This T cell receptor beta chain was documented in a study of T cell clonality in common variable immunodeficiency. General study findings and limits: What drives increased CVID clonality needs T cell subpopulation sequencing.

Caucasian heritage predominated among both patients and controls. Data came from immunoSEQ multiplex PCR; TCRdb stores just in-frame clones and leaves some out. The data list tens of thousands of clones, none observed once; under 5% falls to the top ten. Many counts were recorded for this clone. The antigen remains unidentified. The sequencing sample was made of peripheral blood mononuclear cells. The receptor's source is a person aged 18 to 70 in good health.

CDR3 protein: CASSLPRGVSDRGIQETQYF. CDR3 bases read: TGCGCCAGCAGCTTGCCGCGCGGTGTCAGCGACAGGGGGATCCAAGAGACC. The V call is TRBV5-1, the J call TRBJ2-5, with 9 bases fitting TRBD1. The sequenced fragment ends 3 residues before the CDR3 boundary, so the rest is inferred from the germline J gene. In germline, CDR1 is SGHRS, CDR2 YFSETQ. V lost 1 base, J lost 1 base, and 17 bases stayed unmatched. The CDR3 spans 20 residues.